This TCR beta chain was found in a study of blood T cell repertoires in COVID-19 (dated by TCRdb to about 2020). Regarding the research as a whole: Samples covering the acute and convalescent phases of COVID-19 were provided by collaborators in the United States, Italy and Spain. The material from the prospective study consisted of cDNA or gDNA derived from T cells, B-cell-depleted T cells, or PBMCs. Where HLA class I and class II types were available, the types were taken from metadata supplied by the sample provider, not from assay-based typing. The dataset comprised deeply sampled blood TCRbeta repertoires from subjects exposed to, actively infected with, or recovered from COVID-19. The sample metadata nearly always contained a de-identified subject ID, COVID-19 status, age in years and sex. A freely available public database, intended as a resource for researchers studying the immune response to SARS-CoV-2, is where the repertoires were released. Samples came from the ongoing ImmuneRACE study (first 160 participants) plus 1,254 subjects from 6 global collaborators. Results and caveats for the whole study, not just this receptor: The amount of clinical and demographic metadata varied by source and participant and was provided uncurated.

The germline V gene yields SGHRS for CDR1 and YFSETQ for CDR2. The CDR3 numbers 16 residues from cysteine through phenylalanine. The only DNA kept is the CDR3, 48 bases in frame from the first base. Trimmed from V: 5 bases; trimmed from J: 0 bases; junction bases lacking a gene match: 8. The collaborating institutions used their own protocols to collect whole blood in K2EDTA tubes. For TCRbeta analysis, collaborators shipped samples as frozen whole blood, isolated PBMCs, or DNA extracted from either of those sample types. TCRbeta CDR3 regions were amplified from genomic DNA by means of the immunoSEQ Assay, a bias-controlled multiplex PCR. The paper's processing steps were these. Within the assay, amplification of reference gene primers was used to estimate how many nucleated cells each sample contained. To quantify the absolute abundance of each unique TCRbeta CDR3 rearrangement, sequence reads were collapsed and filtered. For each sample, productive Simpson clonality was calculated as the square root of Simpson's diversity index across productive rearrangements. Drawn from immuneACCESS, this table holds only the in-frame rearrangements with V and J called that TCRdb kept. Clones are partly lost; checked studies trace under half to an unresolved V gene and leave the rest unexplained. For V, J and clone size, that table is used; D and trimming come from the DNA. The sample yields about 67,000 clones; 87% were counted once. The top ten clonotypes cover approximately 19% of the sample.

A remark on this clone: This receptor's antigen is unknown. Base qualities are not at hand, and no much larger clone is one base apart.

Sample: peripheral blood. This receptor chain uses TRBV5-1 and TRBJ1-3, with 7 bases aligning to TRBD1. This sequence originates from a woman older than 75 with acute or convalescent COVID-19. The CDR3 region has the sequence CASSPSDRSSGNTIYF. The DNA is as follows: TGCGCCAGCAGTCCATCGGACAGGTCCTCTGGAAACACCATATATTTT.